The clone carrying this TCR beta chain was counted a single time. The sample originates from a study of blood T cell repertoires in COVID-19. At the level of the study: Spain, Italy and the United States supplied samples that represented acute and convalescent COVID-19. PBMCs, B-cell-depleted T cells, or T cells provided the cDNA or gDNA that made up the material.

Data came from immunoSEQ multiplex PCR; TCRdb stores just in-frame clones and leaves some out. The sample holds approximately 270,000 clones, about 89% seen once. The CDR3 has 14 amino acids. CDR1 and CDR2 (germline): SGDLS, YYNGEE. The V gene lost 0 bases and the J gene lost 8 bases, with 11 bases spanning the gap. J is TRBJ1-4 and V is TRBV9; D remains unclear. The sequenced sample consisted of PBMCs or T cells enriched from blood (not recorded which). The clonotype comes from a human donor in a cohort exposed to, infected with or recovered from COVID-19 (not recorded which). The donor label of this sample is uncertain. This chain's CDR3 is CASSVDQVREKLFF. As DNA, the CDR3 is TGTGCCAGCAGCGTAGATCAGGTCCGAGAAAAACTGTTTTTT.